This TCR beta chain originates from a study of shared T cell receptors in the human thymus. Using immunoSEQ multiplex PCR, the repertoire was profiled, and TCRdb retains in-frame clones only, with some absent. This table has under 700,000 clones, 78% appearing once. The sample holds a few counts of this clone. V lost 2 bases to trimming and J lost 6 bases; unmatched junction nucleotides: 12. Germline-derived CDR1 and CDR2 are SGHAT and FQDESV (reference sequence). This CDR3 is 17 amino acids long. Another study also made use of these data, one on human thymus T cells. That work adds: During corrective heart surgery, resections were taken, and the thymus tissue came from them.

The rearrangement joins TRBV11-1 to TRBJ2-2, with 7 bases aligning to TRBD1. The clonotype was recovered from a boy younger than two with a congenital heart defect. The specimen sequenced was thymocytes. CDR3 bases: TGTGCCAGCAGCTTAAGGTTCCGACAGGGAGTCGCCGGGGAGCTGTTTTTT. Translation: CASSLRFRQGVAGELFF.